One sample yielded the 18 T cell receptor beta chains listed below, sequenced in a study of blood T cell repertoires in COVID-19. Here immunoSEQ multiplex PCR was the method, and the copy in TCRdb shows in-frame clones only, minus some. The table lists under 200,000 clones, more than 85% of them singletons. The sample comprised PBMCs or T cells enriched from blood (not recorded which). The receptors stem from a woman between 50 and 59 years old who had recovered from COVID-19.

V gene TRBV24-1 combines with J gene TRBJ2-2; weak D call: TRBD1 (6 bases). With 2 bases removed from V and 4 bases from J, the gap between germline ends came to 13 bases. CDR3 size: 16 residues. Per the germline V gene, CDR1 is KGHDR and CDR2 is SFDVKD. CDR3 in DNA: TGTGCCACCAGTGATTACGTCCAGGGGACCACCGGGGAGCTGTTTTTT. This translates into CATSDYVQGTTGELFF.

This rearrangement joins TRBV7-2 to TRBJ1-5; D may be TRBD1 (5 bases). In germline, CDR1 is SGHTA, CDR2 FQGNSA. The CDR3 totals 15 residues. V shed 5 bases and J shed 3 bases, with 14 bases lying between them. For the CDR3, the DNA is TGTGCCAGCAGCCAAAAGTGGGGGGACAATCAGCCCCAGCATTTT. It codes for CASSQKWGDNQPQHF.

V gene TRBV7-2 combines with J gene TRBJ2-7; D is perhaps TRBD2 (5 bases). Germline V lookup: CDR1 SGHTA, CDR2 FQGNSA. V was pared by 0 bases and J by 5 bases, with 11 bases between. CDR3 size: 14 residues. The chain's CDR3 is CASSLAGESHEQYF. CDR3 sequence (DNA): TGTGCCAGCAGCTTAGCGGGAGAGTCCCACGAGCAGTACTTC.

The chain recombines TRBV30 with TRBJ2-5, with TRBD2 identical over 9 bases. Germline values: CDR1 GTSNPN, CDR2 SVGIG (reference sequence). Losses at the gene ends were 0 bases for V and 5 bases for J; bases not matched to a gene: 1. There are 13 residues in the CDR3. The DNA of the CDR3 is TGTGCCTGGAGTGTAACTAGCGGGGAGACCCAGTACTTC. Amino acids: CAWSVTSGETQYF.

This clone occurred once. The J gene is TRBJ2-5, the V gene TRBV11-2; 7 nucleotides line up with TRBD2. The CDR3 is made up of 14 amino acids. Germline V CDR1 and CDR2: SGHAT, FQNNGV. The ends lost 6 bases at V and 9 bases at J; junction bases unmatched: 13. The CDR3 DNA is TGTGCCAGCAGAAACCTCCGTGGGGGGGTGGCCCAGTACTTC. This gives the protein CASRNLRGGVAQYF. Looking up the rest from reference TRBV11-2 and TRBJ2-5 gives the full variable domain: EAGVAQSPRYKIIEKRQSVAFWCNPISGHATLYWYQQILGQGPKLLIQFQNNGVVDDSQLPKDRFSAERLKGVDSTLKIQPAKLEDSAVYLCASRNLRGGVAQYFGPGTRLLVL.

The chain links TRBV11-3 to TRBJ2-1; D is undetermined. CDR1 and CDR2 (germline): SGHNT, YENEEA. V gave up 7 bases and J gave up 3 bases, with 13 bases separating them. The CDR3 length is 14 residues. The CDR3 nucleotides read TGTGCCAGCACCAGTCCCGCTTTCTACAATGAGCAGTTCTTC. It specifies CASTSPAFYNEQFF. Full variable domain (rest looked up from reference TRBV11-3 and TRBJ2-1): EAGVVQSPRYKIIEKKQPVAFWCNPISGHNTLYWYLQNLGQGPELLIRYENEEAVDDSQLPKDRFSAERLKGVDSTLKIQPAELGDSAVYLCASTSPAFYNEQFFGPGTRLTVL.

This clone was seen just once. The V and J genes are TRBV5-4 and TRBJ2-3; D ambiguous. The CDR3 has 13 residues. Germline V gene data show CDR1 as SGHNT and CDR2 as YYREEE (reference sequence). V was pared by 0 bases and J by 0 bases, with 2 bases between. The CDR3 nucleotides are TGTGCCAGCAGCTTGGCTAGCACAGATACGCAGTATTTT. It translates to CASSLASTDTQYF.

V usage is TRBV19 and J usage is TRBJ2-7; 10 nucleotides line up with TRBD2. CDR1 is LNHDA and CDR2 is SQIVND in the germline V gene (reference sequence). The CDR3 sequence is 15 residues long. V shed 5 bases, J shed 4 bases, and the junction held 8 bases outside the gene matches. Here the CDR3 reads CASSRDLLAGYEQYF. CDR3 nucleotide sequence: TGTGCCAGTAGTCGGGATCTACTAGCGGGGTACGAGCAGTACTTC.

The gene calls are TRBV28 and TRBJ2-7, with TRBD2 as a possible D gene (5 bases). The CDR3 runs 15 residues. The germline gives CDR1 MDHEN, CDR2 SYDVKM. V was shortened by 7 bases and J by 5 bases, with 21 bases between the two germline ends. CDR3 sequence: CASKPTRPDGDEQYF. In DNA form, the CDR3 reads TGTGCCAGCAAACCCACACGGCCGGACGGGGACGAGCAGTACTTC. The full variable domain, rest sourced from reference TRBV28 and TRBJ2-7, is DVKVTQSSRYLVKRTGEKVFLECVQDMDHENMFWYRQDPGLGLRLIYFSYDVKMKEKGDIPEGYSVSREKKERFSLILESASTNQTSMYLCASKPTRPDGDEQYFGPGTRLTVT.

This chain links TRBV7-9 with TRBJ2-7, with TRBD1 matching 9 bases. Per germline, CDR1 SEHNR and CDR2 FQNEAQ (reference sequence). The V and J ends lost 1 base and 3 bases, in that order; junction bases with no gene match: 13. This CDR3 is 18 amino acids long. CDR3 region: CASSLGGTNRGLGYEQYF. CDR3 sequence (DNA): TGTGCCAGCAGCTTAGGAGGAACAAACAGGGGGCTCGGCTACGAGCAGTACTTC.

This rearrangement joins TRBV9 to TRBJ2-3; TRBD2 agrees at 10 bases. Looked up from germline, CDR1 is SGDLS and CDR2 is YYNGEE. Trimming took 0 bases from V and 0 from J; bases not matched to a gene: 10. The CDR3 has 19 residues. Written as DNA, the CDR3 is TGTGCCAGCAGCGTAGATGGAGTAGCGGGAGGCCTGAGCACAGATACGCAGTATTTT. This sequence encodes CASSVDGVAGGLSTDTQYF. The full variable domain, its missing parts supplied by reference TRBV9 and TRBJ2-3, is DSGVTQTPKHLITATGQRVTLRCSPRSGDLSVYWYQQSLDQGLQFLIQYYNGEERAKGNILERFSAQQFPDLHSELNLSSLELGDSALYFCASSVDGVAGGLSTDTQYFGPGTRLTVL.

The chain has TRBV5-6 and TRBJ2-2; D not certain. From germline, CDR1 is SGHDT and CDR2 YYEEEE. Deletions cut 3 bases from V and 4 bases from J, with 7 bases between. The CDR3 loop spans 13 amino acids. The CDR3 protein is CASSSEATGELFF. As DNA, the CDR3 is TGTGCCAGCAGCTCCGAAGCCACCGGGGAGCTGTTTTTT.

The CDR3 loop is CASRGGFNEQFF. CDR3 DNA: TGTGCCAGCAGAGGGGGTTTCAATGAGCAGTTCTTC. The genes are TRBV11-2 and TRBJ2-1; D is perhaps TRBD1 (6 bases). V was shortened by 6 bases and J by 6 bases, with 9 bases between the two germline ends. Germline V gives CDR1 SGHAT, CDR2 FQNNGV. The CDR3 covers 12 residues. The variable domain in full, with the rest retrieved from reference TRBV11-2 and TRBJ2-1, is EAGVAQSPRYKIIEKRQSVAFWCNPISGHATLYWYQQILGQGPKLLIQFQNNGVVDDSQLPKDRFSAERLKGVDSTLKIQPAKLEDSAVYLCASRGGFNEQFFGPGTRLTVL.

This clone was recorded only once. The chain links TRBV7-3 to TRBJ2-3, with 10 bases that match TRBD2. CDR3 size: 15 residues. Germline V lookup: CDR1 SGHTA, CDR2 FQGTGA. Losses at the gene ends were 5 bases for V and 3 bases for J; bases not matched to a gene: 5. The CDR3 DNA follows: TGTGCCAGCAGCCGGGGGACTAGCGTAACAGATACGCAGTATTTT. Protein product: CASSRGTSVTDTQYF.

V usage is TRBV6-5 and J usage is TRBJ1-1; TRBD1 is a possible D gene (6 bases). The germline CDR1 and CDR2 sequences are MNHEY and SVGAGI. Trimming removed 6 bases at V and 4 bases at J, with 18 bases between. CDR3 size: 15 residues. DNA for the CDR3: TGTGCCAGCAGCCGCCGAGGGGGGGCAGGCACTGAAGCTTTCTTT. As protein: CASSRRGGAGTEAFF.

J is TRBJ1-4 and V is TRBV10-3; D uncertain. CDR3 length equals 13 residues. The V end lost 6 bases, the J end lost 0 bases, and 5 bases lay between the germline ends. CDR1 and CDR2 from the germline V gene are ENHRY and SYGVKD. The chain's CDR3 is CAISGATNEKLFF. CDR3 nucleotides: TGTGCCATCAGCGGGGCAACTAATGAAAAACTGTTTTTT.

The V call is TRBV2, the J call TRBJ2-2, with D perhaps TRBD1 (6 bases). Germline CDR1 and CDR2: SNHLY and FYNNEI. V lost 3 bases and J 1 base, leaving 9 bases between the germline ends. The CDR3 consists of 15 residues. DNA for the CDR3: TGTGCCAGCAGTGAGCAGGGGCAGAACACCGGGGAGCTGTTTTTT. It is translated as CASSEQGQNTGELFF.

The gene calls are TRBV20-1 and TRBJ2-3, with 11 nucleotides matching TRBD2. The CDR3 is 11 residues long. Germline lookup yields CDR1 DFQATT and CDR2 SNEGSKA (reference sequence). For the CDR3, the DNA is TGCGCCAGACTAGCGGGGGATACGCAGTATTTT. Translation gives CARLAGDTQYF.